One sample yielded the 13 T cell receptor beta chains listed below, sequenced in a study of blood T cell repertoires in COVID-19. Clones were sequenced by immunoSEQ multiplex PCR, and TCRdb holds only the in-frame ones, with some missing. The data contain fewer than 250,000 clones, 65% to 85% of them singletons. The sample consisted of peripheral blood. These receptors originate from an elderly woman with acute or convalescent COVID-19.

This clone occurred a few times. The chain combines TRBV27 with TRBJ1-1; 7 bases agree with TRBD1. CDR3 length: 13 amino acids. Germline trimming cut 5 bases from V and 6 bases from J; bases unmatched to any gene: 6. CDR1 MNHEY and CDR2 SMNVEV come from the germline V gene (reference sequence). In DNA, the CDR3 is TGTGCCAGCAGTAGCCCGACAGGGCCTGAAGCTTTCTTT. It encodes CASSSPTGPEAFF.

The rearrangement joins TRBV9 to TRBJ2-1; 14 bases are a match to TRBD2. The CDR3 loop spans 20 amino acids. Germline CDR1 SGDLS, CDR2 YYNGEE. Germline trimming cut 1 base from V and 2 bases from J; bases unmatched to any gene: 11. The CDR3 protein is CASSVRLETSGRVTYNEQFF. The CDR3 region has the DNA TGTGCCAGCAGCGTAAGATTAGAGACTAGCGGGAGGGTTACCTACAATGAGCAGTTCTTC.

The rearrangement joins TRBV6-5 to TRBJ2-3; 8 bases match TRBD1. This CDR3 region has 12 residues. J lost 8 bases, V lost 9 bases, and 7 bases had no gene match. Germline loops: CDR1 MNHEY, CDR2 SVGAGI. The CDR3, as DNA: TGTGCCAGTTCCAGGGGGCGAGGTACGCAGTATTTT. This encodes CASSRGRGTQYF.

This chain links TRBV29-1 with TRBJ2-3; 10 positions agree with TRBD1. CDR3 length equals 17 residues. The V gene's germline CDR1 is SQVTM and CDR2 ANQGSEA. V lost 3 bases to trimming and J lost 6 bases; unmatched junction nucleotides: 15. The DNA of the CDR3 is TGCAGCGTTGATGGGACAGGGGCGGCCGCTGTATTGGATACGCAGTATTTT. This sequence encodes CSVDGTGAAAVLDTQYF.

This sequence joins TRBV10-3 and TRBJ1-2; tentatively, D is TRBD1 (6 bases). CDR3 length: 14 residues. V lost 7 bases and J 4 bases, leaving 16 bases between the germline ends. Germline CDR1 reads ENHRY; CDR2 reads SYGVKD. CDR3 amino acids: CAIKGTGSGYGYTF. Here the CDR3 DNA reads TGTGCCATCAAAGGAACAGGGTCCGGCTATGGCTACACCTTC.

The sample holds a few counts of this clone. The V gene is TRBV4-2, the J gene TRBJ2-2; no definite D call. CDR1 is LGHNA and CDR2 is YNFKEQ in the germline V gene. The CDR3 consists of 14 residues. The ends were cut back, 0 bases at V and 4 bases at J, with 6 bases in the middle. DNA for the CDR3: TGTGCCAGCAGCCAAGATTCCGGCACCGGGGAGCTGTTTTTT. It codes for CASSQDSGTGELFF.

The genes are TRBV10-3 and TRBJ2-7; 12 positions agree with TRBD2. There are 20 residues in the CDR3. After removal of 0 bases from V and 2 bases from J, the junction contained 14 bases not matched to a gene. Germline V gene data show CDR1 as ENHRY and CDR2 as SYGVKD. The CDR3 DNA sequence: TGTGCCATCAGTGAGTCCCCACAACTAGCGGGAGGCACGCAGCCCTACGAGCAGTACTTC. It translates to CAISESPQLAGGTQPYEQYF.

The J gene is TRBJ1-4, the V gene TRBV25-1, with TRBD1 identical over 7 bases. With V trimmed by 5 bases and J by 4 bases, 10 bases remained unmatched. The CDR3 is made up of 16 amino acids. The germline V gene encodes CDR1 MGHDK and CDR2 SYGVNS. The CDR3 spells CASSTNLRGSNEKLFF. The CDR3 DNA follows: TGTGCCAGCAGTACGAACCTCAGGGGGAGTAATGAAAAACTGTTTTTT.

This clone was detected once. CDR3 loop: CASSQEGSGTGLEKLFF. The CDR3 nucleotides are TGTGCCAGCAGCCAAGAAGGATCGGGGACAGGGCTGGAAAAACTGTTTTTT. The genes are TRBV3-1 (or the pseudogene TRBV3-2) and TRBJ1-4, with TRBD1 identical over 9 bases. The CDR3 is 17 amino acids. Germline V gene lookup returns CDR1 LGHDT and CDR2 YNNKEL (reference sequence). J lost 8 bases, V lost 0 bases, and 10 bases had no gene match.

V and J are TRBV5-1 and TRBJ1-4, with D perhaps TRBD1 (6 bases). V dropped 3 bases and J dropped 0 bases, with 9 bases sitting between them. This CDR3 is 15 amino acids long. Germline CDR1 is SGHRS and CDR2 is YFSETQ. The CDR3 DNA sequence: TGCGCCAGCAGCTGGACAGTGTCAACTAATGAAAAACTGTTTTTT. As protein: CASSWTVSTNEKLFF.

The J gene is TRBJ2-5, the V gene TRBV9; 8 bases are shared with TRBD1. The germline V gene encodes CDR1 SGDLS and CDR2 YYNGEE. V shed 6 bases, J shed 2 bases, and the junction held 9 bases outside the gene matches. The CDR3 extends over 15 amino acids. The DNA of the CDR3 is TGTGCCAGCAACGACAGGGGAGGCTATCAAGAGACCCAGTACTTC. Encoded protein: CASNDRGGYQETQYF. Full variable domain (outside the CDR3, taken from reference TRBV9 and TRBJ2-5): DSGVTQTPKHLITATGQRVTLRCSPRSGDLSVYWYQQSLDQGLQFLIQYYNGEERAKGNILERFSAQQFPDLHSELNLSSLELGDSALYFCASNDRGGYQETQYFGPGTRLLVL.

This clone was detected only once. The rearrangement uses TRBV12-3 or TRBV12-4 and TRBJ1-1, with D unresolved. Trimming pared 6 bases from V and 9 bases from J, leaving 14 bases between. This CDR3 spans 12 amino acids. The CDR3 reads CASRPASGQAFF. The CDR3 region has the DNA TGTGCCAGCAGACCAGCTTCAGGCCAAGCTTTCTTT.

V gene TRBV6-5 combines with J gene TRBJ2-3; 7 bases fit TRBD2. Germline-derived CDR1 and CDR2 are MNHEY and SVGAGI. The CDR3 consists of 14 residues. The J segment lost 0 bases and the V segment lost 7 bases, leaving 4 bases of the junction unmatched. For the CDR3, the DNA is TGTGCCAGCAAGCTAGCGGATAGCACAGATACGCAGTATTTT. Encoded protein: CASKLADSTDTQYF.